A single sample is the source of the 31 T cell receptor beta chains below, sequenced in a study of control samples from healthy donors and cancer patients. Clones were read by immunoSEQ multiplex PCR, and TCRdb kept only the in-frame ones, dropping some. Of 50,000 or so clones in the sample, 93% were seen once. Material: PBMCs. Receptor source: a woman in her forties or fifties with head and neck cancer.

The chain is built from TRBV4-3 and TRBJ2-5; no definite D call. The CDR3 is 13 residues long. From germline, CDR1 is LGHNA and CDR2 YSLEER. V dropped 0 bases and J dropped 6 bases, with 8 bases sitting between them. The CDR3 reads CASSQEDGKTQYF. The CDR3 DNA reads as TGCGCCAGCAGCCAAGAGGACGGCAAGACCCAGTACTTC.

The chain combines TRBV30 with TRBJ1-2; D is unresolved. Trimming removed 4 bases from V and 4 bases from J, with 19 bases in between. The V gene's germline CDR1 is GTSNPN and CDR2 SVGIG (reference sequence). The CDR3 loop spans 15 amino acids. Here the CDR3 reads CAWTLSGRLGYGYTF. The CDR3 coding sequence is TGTGCCTGGACATTGTCGGGTCGCCTGGGCTATGGCTACACCTTC.

The chain combines TRBV7-2 with TRBJ2-7; D is possibly TRBD2 (5 bases). Trimming removed 1 base at V and 7 bases at J, with 14 bases between. CDR3 length equals 14 residues. Germline V lookup: CDR1 SGHTA, CDR2 FQGNSA. The DNA of the CDR3 is TGTGCCAGCAGCTTAGGGTACGGGATGGGGGAGCAGTACTTC. As protein: CASSLGYGMGEQYF.

V is TRBV29-1 and J is TRBJ2-1; D uncertain. CDR3 size: 12 residues. Trimming took off 4 bases at V and 0 bases at J, with 4 bases between the two ends. Germline loops: CDR1 SQVTM, CDR2 ANQGSEA. For the CDR3, the DNA is TGCAGCGTTGCGATCTCCTACAATGAGCAGTTCTTC. Translated, it gives CSVAISYNEQFF.

The rearrangement uses TRBV6-1 and TRBJ1-6; D perhaps matches TRBD1 (5 bases). Germline CDR1 reads MNHNS; CDR2 reads SASEGT. The CDR3 has 14 amino acids. The V and J ends lost 2 bases and 9 bases respectively, with 11 bases between them. CDR3 bases: TGTGCCAGCAGTGAACCAGGGTTGTCTTCACCCCTCCACTTT. Protein: CASSEPGLSSPLHF.

The chain couples TRBV24-1 to TRBJ2-1; unclear D gene. Trimming took off 5 bases at V and 0 bases at J, with 13 bases between the two ends. Germline loops: CDR1 KGHDR, CDR2 SFDVKD. CDR3 size: 16 residues. CDR3: CATSAKDGSSYNEQFF. The CDR3 coding sequence is TGTGCCACCAGTGCCAAGGACGGTAGCTCCTACAATGAGCAGTTCTTC.

This chain uses TRBV7-2 with TRBJ2-7; D is unresolved. The CDR3 is 15 amino acids. Trimming shortened V by 1 base and J by 1 base, and 11 bases separated the two germline ends. Per the germline V gene, CDR1 is SGHTA and CDR2 is FQGNSA. The CDR3, as DNA: TGTGCCAGCAGCTTAGTTCTTCAGCTTTCCTACGAGCAGTACTTC. This gives the protein CASSLVLQLSYEQYF.

This clone was seen just once. This rearrangement joins TRBV7-9 to TRBJ1-4, with D perhaps TRBD1 (5 bases). Germline assignment: CDR1 SEHNR and CDR2 FQNEAQ (reference sequence). Trimming stripped 6 bases from V and 2 bases from J, with 10 bases between. This CDR3 is built from 14 residues. CDR3 region: CASSRGVTNEKLFF. DNA for the CDR3: TGTGCCAGCAGTCGAGGGGTGACTAATGAAAAACTGTTTTTT.

The chain has TRBV18 and TRBJ2-1; no clear D. Trimming removed 5 bases at V and 8 bases at J, with 10 bases between. From germline, CDR1 is KGHSH and CDR2 LQKENI. There are 12 residues in the CDR3. As DNA, the CDR3 is TGTGCCAGCTCAGCGGCACGAGATGAGCAGTTCTTC. Its translation is CASSAARDEQFF.

The chain links TRBV30 to TRBJ1-6, with TRBD1 as a possible D gene (5 bases). The V end lost 1 base, the J end lost 0 bases, and 7 bases lay between the germline ends. Germline lookup yields CDR1 GTSNPN and CDR2 SVGIG (reference sequence). CDR3 length: 15 residues. CDR3 in DNA: TGTGCCTGGAGTGGGGGGGGCTCCTATAATTCACCCCTCCACTTT. It encodes CAWSGGGSYNSPLHF.

The rearrangement uses TRBV5-1 and TRBJ2-7; 7 bases map to TRBD2. CDR1 is SGHRS and CDR2 is YFSETQ in the germline V gene. The CDR3 is 17 residues long. The trim removed 0 bases at V and 7 bases at J, leaving 16 bases unmatched. In DNA form, the CDR3 reads TGCGCCAGCAGCTTGGAACTAGCGTCTGCGACTCTGAGAGAGCAGTACTTC. Protein sequence: CASSLELASATLREQYF.

The chain recombines TRBV28 with TRBJ1-5; 8 positions match TRBD1. This CDR3 comprises 14 residues. Germline trimming cut 5 bases from V and 2 bases from J; bases unmatched to any gene: 2. CDR1 and CDR2 from the germline V gene are MDHEN and SYDVKM. The CDR3 DNA sequence: TGTGCCAGCAGTCCGGACAGGGGCAATCAGCCCCAGCATTTT. This gives the protein CASSPDRGNQPQHF.

This clone was observed once. The gene calls are TRBV28 and TRBJ2-3; D unresolved. V lost 6 bases and J 0 bases, leaving 4 bases between the germline ends. CDR3 length: 12 residues. From germline, CDR1 is MDHEN and CDR2 SYDVKM. The CDR3, as DNA: TGTGCCAGCAGAGGCAGCACAGATACGCAGTATTTT. Translated: CASRGSTDTQYF. Full variable domain (remainder filled in from reference TRBV28 and TRBJ2-3): DVKVTQSSRYLVKRTGEKVFLECVQDMDHENMFWYRQDPGLGLRLIYFSYDVKMKEKGDIPEGYSVSREKKERFSLILESASTNQTSMYLCASRGSTDTQYFGPGTRLTVL.

The rearrangement joins TRBV27 to TRBJ2-2, with 10 positions matching TRBD2. The germline gives CDR1 MNHEY, CDR2 SMNVEV (reference sequence). The CDR3 spans 16 residues. The ends lost 8 bases at V and 6 bases at J; junction bases unmatched: 12. The CDR3 bases are TGTGCCAGCGGAAACCCACTAGCGGGACTCCCCGGGGAGCTGTTTTTT. Protein: CASGNPLAGLPGELFF.

This clone was observed a single time. The V gene is TRBV5-1, the J gene TRBJ1-3; TRBD1 is a possible D gene (6 bases). This CDR3 comprises 15 residues. From germline, CDR1 is SGHRS and CDR2 YFSETQ. The V end lost 4 bases, the J end lost 3 bases, and 14 bases lay between the germline ends. CDR3 DNA sequence: TGCGCCAGCAGCATATTCGGACAGAATGGAAACACCATATATTTT. It specifies CASSIFGQNGNTIYF.

This sequence joins TRBV7-2 and TRBJ2-7, with unresolved D. The CDR3 contains 14 residues. Trimming removed 1 base at V and 5 bases at J, with 12 bases between. The V gene's germline CDR1 is SGHTA and CDR2 FQGNSA. Here the CDR3 DNA reads TGTGCCAGCAGCTTAGTAATAGGGCCCGACGAGCAGTACTTC. It translates to CASSLVIGPDEQYF.

The chain has TRBV29-1 and TRBJ1-4, with a weak D call TRBD1 (6 bases). The CDR3 runs 15 residues. V lost 3 bases and J 8 bases, leaving 19 bases between the germline ends. In germline, CDR1 is SQVTM, CDR2 ANQGSEA. CDR3 sequence: CSVEWGGQAGEKLFF. DNA of the CDR3: TGCAGCGTTGAGTGGGGGGGGCAGGCGGGCGAAAAACTGTTTTTT.

The chain recombines TRBV28 with TRBJ1-2, with 7 bases identical to TRBD1. V gave up 6 bases and J gave up 4 bases; unmatched junction bases: 14. The CDR3 contains 16 residues. Germline V gene lookup returns CDR1 MDHEN and CDR2 SYDVKM. The chain's CDR3 is CASSLILRGPGYGYTF. CDR3 DNA sequence: TGTGCCAGCAGCTTAATACTTAGGGGGCCGGGCTATGGCTACACCTTC.

This chain links TRBV28 with TRBJ2-7; 7 nucleotides agree with TRBD2. This CDR3 comprises 15 residues. Trimming took 5 bases from V and 3 from J; bases not matched to a gene: 10. The germline V gene has CDR1 MDHEN and CDR2 SYDVKM. Written as DNA, the CDR3 is TGTGCCAGCAGTCCGCCGGGACTACCTGACTACGAGCAGTACTTC. This gives the protein CASSPPGLPDYEQYF.

This clone was picked up one time. The chain employs TRBV7-2 and TRBJ2-5, with unresolved D. V lost 8 bases to trimming and J lost 0 bases, with 10 bases between them. This CDR3 has 13 amino acids. Germline V lookup: CDR1 SGHTA, CDR2 FQGNSA. For the CDR3, the DNA is TGTGCCAGCGGGCAGTCGTACCAAGAGACCCAGTACTTC. The encoded protein is CASGQSYQETQYF. The entire variable domain, with the rest obtained from reference TRBV7-2 and TRBJ2-5, is as follows: GAGVSQSPSNKVTEKGKDVELRCDPISGHTALYWYRQSLGQGLEFLIYFQGNSAPDKSGLPSDRFSAERTGGSVSTLTIQRTQQEDSAVYLCASGQSYQETQYFGPGTRLLVL.

The chain uses TRBV7-6 and TRBJ2-5; 10 bases match TRBD2. The germline V gene encodes CDR1 SGHVS and CDR2 FNYEAQ. The CDR3 has 16 residues. V was pared by 7 bases and J by 5 bases, with 13 bases of the junction left unmatched. The CDR3 bases are TGTGCCAGCACCATGGCGGCTAGCGGGAGCGGGGAGACCCAGTACTTC. Residues: CASTMAASGSGETQYF.

The genes are TRBV5-1 and TRBJ2-1; TRBD2 might be the D (6 bases). The CDR3 has 16 residues. Germline V lookup: CDR1 SGHRS, CDR2 YFSETQ. Trimming shortened V by 2 bases and J by 1 base, and 13 bases separated the two germline ends. The CDR3 DNA follows: TGCGCCAGCAGCTTAAGTGGGCGGGGTTCCTACAATGAGCAGTTCTTC. Amino acid sequence: CASSLSGRGSYNEQFF.

This chain uses TRBV7-2 with TRBJ1-1, with D perhaps matching TRBD1 (5 bases). V lost 5 bases to trimming and J lost 7 bases, with 14 bases between them. Germline V CDR1 and CDR2: SGHTA, FQGNSA. This CDR3 has 13 amino acids. In nucleotides, the CDR3 is TGTGCCAGCAGCCCAAGGACACTGGGTGAAGCTTTCTTT. As protein: CASSPRTLGEAFF. The entire variable domain, with the rest obtained from reference TRBV7-2 and TRBJ1-1, is as follows: GAGVSQSPSNKVTEKGKDVELRCDPISGHTALYWYRQSLGQGLEFLIYFQGNSAPDKSGLPSDRFSAERTGGSVSTLTIQRTQQEDSAVYLCASSPRTLGEAFFGQGTRLTVV.

The chain joins TRBV4-3 to TRBJ2-1; tentatively, D is TRBD2 (6 bases). V lost 4 bases and J 10 bases, leaving 17 bases between the germline ends. Germline V lookup: CDR1 LGHNA, CDR2 YSLEER. This CDR3 comprises 14 residues. Written as DNA, the CDR3 is TGCGCCAGCAGCCTGTGGACTAACATAGGGGAGCAGTTCTTC. It codes for CASSLWTNIGEQFF.

The chain employs TRBV9 and TRBJ2-5; no definite D call. This CDR3 comprises 13 residues. Per the germline V gene, CDR1 is SGDLS and CDR2 is YYNGEE. The germline V and J ends were trimmed by 4 bases and 2 bases, with 9 bases remaining between them. The CDR3 DNA follows: TGTGCCAGCAGCCGGACGGCACAAGAGACCCAGTACTTC. This codes for CASSRTAQETQYF.

The chain has TRBV5-1 and TRBJ1-1, with D uncertain. The CDR3 contains 14 residues. V was trimmed by 4 bases and J by 1 base, leaving 11 bases between them. CDR1 SGHRS and CDR2 YFSETQ come from the germline V gene. The CDR3 bases are TGCGCCAGCAGCCCGCTCGGACGGAACACTGAAGCTTTCTTT. Protein: CASSPLGRNTEAFF.

The V gene is TRBV3-1 (or the pseudogene TRBV3-2), the J gene TRBJ2-2; the match to TRBD2 covers 10 bases. CDR1 is LGHDT and CDR2 is YNNKEL in the germline V gene (reference sequence). CDR3 size: 16 residues. With 3 bases clipped from V and 5 bases from J, the junction kept 6 bases outside the gene matches. The CDR3: CASSHLLAGRTGELFF. The CDR3 nucleotides are TGTGCCAGCAGCCATTTACTAGCGGGACGGACCGGGGAGCTGTTTTTT.

This chain joins TRBV5-1 and TRBJ1-1; D may be TRBD1 (5 bases). The CDR3 contains 14 residues. Trimming pared 0 bases from V and 5 bases from J, leaving 11 bases between. Germline V gene lookup returns CDR1 SGHRS and CDR2 YFSETQ. This CDR3 reads CASSLAGGGTEAFF. In DNA form, the CDR3 reads TGCGCCAGCAGCTTGGCCGGGGGAGGGACTGAAGCTTTCTTT.

The chain recombines TRBV28 with TRBJ2-3, with 9 bases aligning to TRBD1. This CDR3 spans 12 amino acids. Germline assignment: CDR1 MDHEN and CDR2 SYDVKM. V shed 4 bases, J shed 9 bases, and the junction held 2 bases outside the gene matches. CDR3 bases: TGTGCCAGCAGTTACAGGGGGCAAACGCAGTATTTT. As protein: CASSYRGQTQYF. The full variable domain, in which reference TRBV28 and TRBJ2-3 provide the parts outside the CDR3, is DVKVTQSSRYLVKRTGEKVFLECVQDMDHENMFWYRQDPGLGLRLIYFSYDVKMKEKGDIPEGYSVSREKKERFSLILESASTNQTSMYLCASSYRGQTQYFGPGTRLTVL.

V usage is TRBV19 and J usage is TRBJ2-2; 11 bases map to TRBD2. The CDR3 spans 17 residues. V dropped 1 base and J dropped 0; count of bases not matched to a gene: 1. CDR1 is LNHDA, CDR2 SQIVND, per germline (reference sequence). CDR3 nucleotide sequence: TGTGCCAGTAGTATAGGACTAGCGGGATCGAACACCGGGGAGCTGTTTTTT. It is translated as CASSIGLAGSNTGELFF.

This chain links TRBV24-1 with TRBJ2-1; 7 positions match TRBD2. With V trimmed by 8 bases and J by 4 bases, 7 bases remained unmatched. Germline V CDR1 and CDR2: KGHDR, SFDVKD. CDR3 length equals 14 residues. CDR3 coding DNA: TGTGCCACCACCCCTAGCGGAGATTACAATGAGCAGTTCTTC. This encodes CATTPSGDYNEQFF.